This T cell receptor beta chain is from a study of T cells after yellow fever vaccination. Study-wide points: The booster saw the reappearance of most primary-vaccination clones (roughly 95% CD4, around 88% CD8). Contaminating bulk clonotypes could be abundant in FACS-sorted repertoires.

Between the trimmed V and J ends, which lost 0 bases and 1 base, there was a span of 8 bases. CDR1 is SGHVS and CDR2 is FQNEAQ in the germline V gene. The CDR3 covers 15 residues. Template switching by 5'RACE produced TCR cDNA, adding a universal primer site and UMIs. TCRdb recomputed calls from the 5' RACE reads with MiXCR, one row per CDR3 protein. The table lists around 360,000 distinct CDR3 sequences, 11% of them singletons. There are a few counts of this clonotype. The antigen remains unidentified. The starting material was PBMCs, obtained on the day of the first yellow fever vaccination. The chain has TRBV7-8 and TRBJ2-3; D perhaps matches TRBD2 (5 bases). The receptor was isolated from a man aged 18 to 35 who received the YFV17D yellow fever vaccine. CDR3 sequence (DNA): TGTGCCAGCAGCTTAGCGCGGACTGGCACAGATACGCAGTATTTT. This codes for CASSLARTGTDTQYF.